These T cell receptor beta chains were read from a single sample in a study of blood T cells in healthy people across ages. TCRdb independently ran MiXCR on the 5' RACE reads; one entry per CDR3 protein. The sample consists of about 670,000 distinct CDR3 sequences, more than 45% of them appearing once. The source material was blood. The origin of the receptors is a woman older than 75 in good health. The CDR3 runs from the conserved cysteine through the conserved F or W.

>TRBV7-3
CASSLIPGPQETQYF
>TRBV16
CASSRFPLGTEAFF
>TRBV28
CASRSGGQGGTQYF
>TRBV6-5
CASRRQGYSNTGELFF
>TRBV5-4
CASTFGGGKGELFF
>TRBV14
CASSQAGFQTNEQFF
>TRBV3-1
CASSHRSPYEQYF
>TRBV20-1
CSALRGQSFQNYGYTF
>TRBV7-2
CASSSWTSGGYEQYF
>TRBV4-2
CASSQESLAGGSYNEQYF
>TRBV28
CASSLEPKQPRHF
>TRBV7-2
CASSHSGSGRAYEQFF
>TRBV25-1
CANSLGYGYTF
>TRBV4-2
CASSQVHGSQETQYF
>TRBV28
CASPPPGSRSYNEQFF
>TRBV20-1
CSARVGGGGPLNEQFF
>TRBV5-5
CASSEGAPQPQHF
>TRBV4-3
CASSQVAGLNSPLHF
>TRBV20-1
CSASSGYTDTQYF
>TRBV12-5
CASGLGTSWGNSYNEQFF
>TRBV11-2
CASSFLAGQGNYNEQFF
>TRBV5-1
CASSFGTASTDTQYF
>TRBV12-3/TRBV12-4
CASSRGSGRNTIYF
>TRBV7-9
CASSPRQGALAFF
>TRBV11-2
CASSLVWGVVDEQFF
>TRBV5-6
CASSSVGGGSNQPQHF
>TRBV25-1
CASSENRGPSSYNEQFF
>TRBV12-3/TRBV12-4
CASSLRAEQFF
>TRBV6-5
CASSYSRTAPTLHF
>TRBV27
CASRGDPSQREGIYEQYF
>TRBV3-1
CASSQDSLGGFQFF
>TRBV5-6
CASSLGLVGPTDTQYF